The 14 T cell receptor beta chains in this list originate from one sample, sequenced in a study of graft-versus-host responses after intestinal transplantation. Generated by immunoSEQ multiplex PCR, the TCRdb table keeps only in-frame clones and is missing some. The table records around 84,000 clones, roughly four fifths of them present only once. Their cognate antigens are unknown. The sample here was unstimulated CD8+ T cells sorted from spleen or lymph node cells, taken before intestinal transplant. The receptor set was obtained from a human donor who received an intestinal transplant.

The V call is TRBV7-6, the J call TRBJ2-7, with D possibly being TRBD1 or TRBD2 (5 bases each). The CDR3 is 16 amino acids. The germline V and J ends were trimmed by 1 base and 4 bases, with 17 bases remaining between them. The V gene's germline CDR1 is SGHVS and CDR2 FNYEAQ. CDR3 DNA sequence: TGTGCCAGCAGCTTAGTCACAGGCCCGGGGATATACGAGCAGTACTTC. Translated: CASSLVTGPGIYEQYF.

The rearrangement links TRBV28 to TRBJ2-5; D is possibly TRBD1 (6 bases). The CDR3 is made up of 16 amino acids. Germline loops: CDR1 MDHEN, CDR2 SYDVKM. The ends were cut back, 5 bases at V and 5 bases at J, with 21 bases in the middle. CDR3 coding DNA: TGTGCCAGCAGTCCTCTCCCAGCCACAGGGTGGGAGACCCAGTACTTC. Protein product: CASSPLPATGWETQYF.

The CDR3 DNA follows: TGTGCCAGTGGCTCAACGGGGGAGCAGTACTTC. It yields the protein CASGSTGEQYF. V and J are TRBV19 and TRBJ2-7; possibly TRBD2 for D (5 bases). V was cut by 8 bases and J by 7 bases, with 12 bases left in between. This CDR3 spans 11 amino acids. Germline CDR1 and CDR2: LNHDA and SQIVND (reference sequence).

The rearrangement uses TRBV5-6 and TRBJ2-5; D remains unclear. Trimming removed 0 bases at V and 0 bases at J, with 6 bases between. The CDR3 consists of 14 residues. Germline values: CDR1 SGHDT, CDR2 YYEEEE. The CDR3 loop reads CASSLEGYQETQYF. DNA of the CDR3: TGTGCCAGCAGCTTGGAAGGGTACCAAGAGACCCAGTACTTC.

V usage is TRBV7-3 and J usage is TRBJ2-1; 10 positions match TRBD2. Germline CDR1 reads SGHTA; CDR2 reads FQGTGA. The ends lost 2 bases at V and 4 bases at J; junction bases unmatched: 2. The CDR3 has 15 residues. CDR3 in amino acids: CASSLLAGVYNEQFF. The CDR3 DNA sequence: TGTGCCAGCAGCTTACTAGCGGGGGTTTACAATGAGCAGTTCTTC.

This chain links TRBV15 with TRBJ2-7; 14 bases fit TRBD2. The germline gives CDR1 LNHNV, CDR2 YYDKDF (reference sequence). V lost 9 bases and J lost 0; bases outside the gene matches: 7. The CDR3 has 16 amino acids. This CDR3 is CATGTSGSVSSYEQYF. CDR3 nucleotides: TGTGCCACTGGGACTAGCGGGAGTGTTAGCTCCTACGAGCAGTACTTC.

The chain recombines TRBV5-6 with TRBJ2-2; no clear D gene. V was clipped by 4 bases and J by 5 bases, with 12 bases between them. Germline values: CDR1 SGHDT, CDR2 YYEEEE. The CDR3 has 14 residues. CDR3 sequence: CASSLLLGTGELFF. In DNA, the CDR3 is TGTGCCAGCAGCCTCCTCCTGGGGACCGGGGAGCTGTTTTTT.

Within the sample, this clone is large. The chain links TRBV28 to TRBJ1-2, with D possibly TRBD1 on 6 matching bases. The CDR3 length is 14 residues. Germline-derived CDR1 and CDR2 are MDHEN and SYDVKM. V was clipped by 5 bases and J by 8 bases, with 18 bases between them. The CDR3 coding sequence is TGTGCCAGCAGTAATACCGGGACAATCAACGGCTACACCTTC. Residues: CASSNTGTINGYTF.

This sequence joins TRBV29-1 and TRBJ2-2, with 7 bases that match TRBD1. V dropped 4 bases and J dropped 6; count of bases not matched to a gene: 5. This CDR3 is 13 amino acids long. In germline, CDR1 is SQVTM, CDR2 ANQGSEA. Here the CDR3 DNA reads TGCAGCGTTGCATACCAGGGGGCCGGGGAGCTGTTTTTT. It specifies CSVAYQGAGELFF.

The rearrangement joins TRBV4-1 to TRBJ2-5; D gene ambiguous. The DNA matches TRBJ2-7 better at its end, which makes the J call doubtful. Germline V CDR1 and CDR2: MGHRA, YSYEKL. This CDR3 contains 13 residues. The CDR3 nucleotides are TGCGCCAGCAGCCAAGAAGCGACCTACGAGCAGTACTTC. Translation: CASSQEATYEQYF.

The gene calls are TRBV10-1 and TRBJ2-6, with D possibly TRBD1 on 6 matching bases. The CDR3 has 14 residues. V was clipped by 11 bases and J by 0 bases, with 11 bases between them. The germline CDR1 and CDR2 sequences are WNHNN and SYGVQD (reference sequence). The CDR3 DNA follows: TGCGCCGGACAGCACAGCTCTGGGGCCAACGTCCTGACTTTC. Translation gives CAGQHSSGANVLTF.

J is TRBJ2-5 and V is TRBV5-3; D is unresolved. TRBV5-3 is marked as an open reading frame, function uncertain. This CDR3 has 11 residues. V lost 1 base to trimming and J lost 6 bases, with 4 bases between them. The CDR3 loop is CARSLQKTQYF. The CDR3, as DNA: TGTGCCAGAAGCTTGCAGAAGACCCAGTACTTC.

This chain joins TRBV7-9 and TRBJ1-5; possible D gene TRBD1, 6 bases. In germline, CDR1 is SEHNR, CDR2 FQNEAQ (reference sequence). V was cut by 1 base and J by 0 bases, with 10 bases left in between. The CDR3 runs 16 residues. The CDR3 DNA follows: TGTGCCAGCAGCTTAGTATCGACAGGTAGCAATCAGCCCCAGCATTTT. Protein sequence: CASSLVSTGSNQPQHF.

This chain's CDR3 is CASRVHVTGTHPTDTQYF. CDR3 DNA: TGCGCCAGCCGCGTCCACGTTACAGGGACCCACCCCACAGATACGCAGTATTTT. V usage is TRBV5-1 and J usage is TRBJ2-3; D possibly corresponds to TRBD1 (6 bases). The ends were cut back, 7 bases at V and 2 bases at J, with 26 bases in the middle. CDR3 length equals 18 residues. CDR1 is SGHRS and CDR2 is YFSETQ in the germline V gene.